These 20 T cell receptor beta chains originate from one sample sequenced in a study of identical twins. TCRdb analysed the 5' RACE reads with MiXCR anew, one entry per CDR3 protein. The sample carries 600,000 to 850,000 distinct CDR3 sequences, 15% to 20% recorded once. The data were also submitted as part of a second study, on T cells expressing NK-cell markers.

Material for sequencing was PBMCs. The receptors stem from a woman aged 18-29 years in good health.

The chain combines TRBV27 with TRBJ2-1, with 7 bases matching TRBD2. The CDR3 extends over 16 amino acids. V dropped 1 base and J dropped 2; count of bases not matched to a gene: 5. CDR1 and CDR2 (germline): MNHEY, SMNVEV (reference sequence). DNA for the CDR3: TGTGCCAGCAGTTTATTTGCGGGGGTCACCTACAATGAGCAGTTCTTC. Protein: CASSLFAGVTYNEQFF.

This clonotype was counted between two and nine times. The rearrangement joins TRBV20-1 to TRBJ2-1, with D possibly TRBD1 on 6 matching bases. Germline CDR1 is DFQATT and CDR2 is SNEGSKA (reference sequence). The CDR3 has 11 amino acids. V was shortened by 6 bases and J by 9 bases, with 12 bases between the two germline ends. CDR3 in DNA: TGCAGTGCCTTACAGGGTCTTGAGCAGTTCTTC. Its protein product is CSALQGLEQFF.

This clonotype was seen a handful of times. The chain couples TRBV7-6 to TRBJ2-1; 15 bases match TRBD2. V gave up 6 bases and J gave up 4 bases; unmatched junction bases: 7. This CDR3 is built from 17 residues. The germline CDR1 and CDR2 sequences are SGHVS and FNYEAQ. The CDR3 DNA follows: TGTGCCAGCAGTTCGAGGACTAGCGGGGGGGGGTACAATGAGCAGTTCTTC. This gives the protein CASSSRTSGGGYNEQFF.

The chain is built from TRBV5-6 and TRBJ2-4, with D possibly TRBD1 on 6 matching bases. CDR1 is SGHDT and CDR2 is YYEEEE in the germline V gene. V lost 4 bases and J 3 bases, leaving 26 bases between the germline ends. There are 19 residues in the CDR3. The CDR3 loop reads CASSPPAPQGTYYKNIQYF. The DNA of the CDR3 is TGTGCCAGCAGCCCACCCGCCCCCCAGGGGACATATTACAAAAACATTCAGTACTTC.

This clonotype was recorded a few times. V gene TRBV11-3 combines with J gene TRBJ2-1, with TRBD1 identical over 10 bases. This CDR3 is 15 amino acids long. Germline-derived CDR1 and CDR2 are SGHNT and YENEEA. Trimming took 6 bases from V and 3 from J; bases not matched to a gene: 5. CDR3 nucleotide sequence: TGTGCCAGCAGGGGACAGGGGAGGAACTACAATGAGCAGTTCTTC. This gives the protein CASRGQGRNYNEQFF. The complete variable domain, with remaining parts taken from reference TRBV11-3 and TRBJ2-1, reads EAGVVQSPRYKIIEKKQPVAFWCNPISGHNTLYWYLQNLGQGPELLIRYENEEAVDDSQLPKDRFSAERLKGVDSTLKIQPAELGDSAVYLCASRGQGRNYNEQFFGPGTRLTVL.

This clonotype was found once. The chain couples TRBV20-1 to TRBJ2-3; D remains ambiguous. V gave up 0 bases and J gave up 10 bases, with 11 bases separating them. This CDR3 comprises 12 residues. Germline-derived CDR1 and CDR2 are DFQATT and SNEGSKA (reference sequence). CDR3 in DNA: TGCAGTGCTAGAGATCTGGGCGCGGCGCAGTATTTT. Its protein is CSARDLGAAQYF.

This clonotype occurred a few times. Written as DNA, the CDR3 is TGCAGCGTTGAGGTGGTAGGGGACGAGCAGTACTTC. This gives the protein CSVEVVGDEQYF. The chain couples TRBV29-1 to TRBJ2-7; D perhaps matches TRBD1 (5 bases). CDR1 is SQVTM and CDR2 is ANQGSEA in the germline V gene. The CDR3 is 12 residues long. Trimming pared 3 bases from V and 5 bases from J, leaving 11 bases between.

This clonotype was seen many times. The rearrangement links TRBV15 to TRBJ2-2; the D is unclear. The germline V gene encodes CDR1 LNHNV and CDR2 YYDKDF (reference sequence). V lost 3 bases and J lost 6, with 20 bases in between. CDR3 length: 17 amino acids. The CDR3 DNA sequence: TGTGCCACCAGCAGGGAACGGGCAACTTCCGGGTCCGGGGAGCTGTTTTTT. Protein: CATSRERATSGSGELFF.

This clonotype was counted a few times. V and J are TRBV7-2 and TRBJ2-3; 9 nucleotides line up with TRBD2. The CDR3 sequence is 17 residues long. Losses at the gene ends were 1 base for V and 0 bases for J; bases not matched to a gene: 5. Germline V gene sequence: CDR1 SGHTA, CDR2 FQGNSA. CDR3 in amino acids: CASSLVAAGGSTDTQYF. The CDR3 DNA reads TGTGCCAGCAGCTTAGTCGCAGCGGGGGGTAGCACAGATACGCAGTATTTT.

This clonotype has just a few counts. The chain's CDR3 is CASSFERTNYGYTF. CDR3 sequence (DNA): TGCGCCAGCAGCTTCGAACGAACTAACTATGGCTACACCTTC. The chain carries TRBV5-1 and TRBJ1-2; D gene unclear. Deletions cut 2 bases from V and 0 bases from J, with 8 bases between. Germline V gene lookup returns CDR1 SGHRS and CDR2 YFSETQ. CDR3 length: 14 residues. Variable domain in full (rest from reference TRBV5-1 and TRBJ1-2): KAGVTQTPRYLIKTRGQQVTLSCSPISGHRSVSWYQQTPGQGLQFLFEYFSETQRNKGNFPGRFSGRQFSNSRSEMNVSTLELGDSALYLCASSFERTNYGYTFGSGTRLTVV.

The rearrangement links TRBV6-5 to TRBJ2-7; D is possibly TRBD2 (6 bases). The germline V and J ends were trimmed by 2 bases and 0 bases, with 11 bases remaining between them. The CDR3 spans 15 residues. Germline values: CDR1 MNHEY, CDR2 SVGAGI. The CDR3 DNA reads as TGTGCCAGCAGTTACGTCGGGGGATCCTCCTACGAGCAGTACTTC. Encoded protein: CASSYVGGSSYEQYF.

This clonotype has a count of ten or more. The chain carries TRBV6-6 and TRBJ2-2; no clear D. CDR1 is MNHNY, CDR2 SVGAGI, per germline (reference sequence). The V gene lost 2 bases and the J gene lost 6 bases, with 1 base spanning the gap. The CDR3 extends over 11 amino acids. The DNA for the CDR3 is TGTGCCAGCAGTTACCCCGGGGAGCTGTTTTTT. Residues: CASSYPGELFF.

The J gene is TRBJ2-7, the V gene TRBV2; 8 nucleotides line up with TRBD2. CDR3 length: 15 residues. The V gene end was trimmed by 6 bases and the J gene end by 0 bases; junction bases not matched to a gene: 7. Per the germline V gene, CDR1 is SNHLY and CDR2 is FYNNEI. The CDR3 region is CASRLSGASSYEQYF. CDR3 DNA: TGTGCCAGCAGACTTAGCGGGGCGAGCTCCTACGAGCAGTACTTC.

This clonotype was seen more than once but under ten times. This rearrangement joins TRBV25-1 to TRBJ2-1; TRBD2 is a possible D gene (5 bases). Germline CDR1 reads MGHDK; CDR2 reads SYGVNS. Trimming stripped 4 bases from V and 10 bases from J, with 20 bases between. This CDR3 region has 15 residues. CDR3 sequence (DNA): TGTGCCAGCAGTGGAGAGGGTAGGTTCAGCAGCGAGCAGTTCTTC. This gives the protein CASSGEGRFSSEQFF.

The chain is built from TRBV12-3 or TRBV12-4 and TRBJ1-2; 9 positions match TRBD1. The CDR3 loop spans 16 amino acids. Losses at the gene ends were 6 bases for V and 7 bases for J; bases not matched to a gene: 15. CDR3 residues: CASSGDRVSLRFGYTF. DNA of the CDR3: TGTGCCAGCAGCGGGGACAGGGTGTCCTTGCGTTTTGGCTACACCTTC.

This clonotype was detected many times. The gene calls are TRBV12-3 or TRBV12-4 and TRBJ1-6, with D hard to call. V was pared by 2 bases and J by 7 bases, with 9 bases between. The CDR3 has 14 residues. DNA for the CDR3: TGTGCCAGCAGTTTATCCGGGAACAATTCACCCCTCCACTTT. Translated: CASSLSGNNSPLHF.

The J gene is TRBJ1-1, the V gene TRBV25-1; D unresolved. V was trimmed by 5 bases and J by 2 bases, leaving 9 bases between them. Germline V gene lookup returns CDR1 MGHDK and CDR2 SYGVNS. CDR3 size: 13 residues. CDR3 in amino acids: CASSTTTNTEAFF. In DNA, the CDR3 is TGTGCCAGCAGTACAACGACTAACACTGAAGCTTTCTTT.

This clonotype was detected many times. This chain joins TRBV7-9 and TRBJ2-7, with a tentative D call TRBD1 (6 bases). Trimming took off 2 bases at V and 4 bases at J, with 21 bases between the two ends. Germline V CDR1 and CDR2: SEHNR, FQNEAQ (reference sequence). The CDR3 covers 17 residues. The DNA for the CDR3 is TGTGCCAGCAGCTTAACTTTCGCAGGGGAACGAGGATACGAGCAGTACTTC. As protein: CASSLTFAGERGYEQYF. Full variable domain (remainder filled in from reference TRBV7-9 and TRBJ2-7): DTGVSQNPRHKITKRGQNVTFRCDPISEHNRLYWYRQTLGQGPEFLTYFQNEAQLEKSRLLSDRFSAERPKGSFSTLEIQRTEQGDSAMYLCASSLTFAGERGYEQYFGPGTRLTVT.

The chain uses TRBV12-3 or TRBV12-4 and TRBJ1-2; 8 nucleotides match TRBD1. J lost 8 bases, V lost 8 bases, and 7 bases had no gene match. The CDR3 extends over 12 amino acids. The CDR3 here is CASLDRAFGYTF. The CDR3 nucleotides read TGTGCCAGCCTGGACAGGGCCTTCGGCTACACCTTC.

The V gene is TRBV6-1, the J gene TRBJ2-4; D ambiguous. Trimming removed 2 bases at V and 0 bases at J, with 5 bases between. From germline, CDR1 is MNHNS and CDR2 SASEGT. The CDR3 totals 14 residues. For the CDR3, the DNA is TGTGCCAGCAGTGAACCTATAGCCAAAAACATTCAGTACTTC. This sequence encodes CASSEPIAKNIQYF.